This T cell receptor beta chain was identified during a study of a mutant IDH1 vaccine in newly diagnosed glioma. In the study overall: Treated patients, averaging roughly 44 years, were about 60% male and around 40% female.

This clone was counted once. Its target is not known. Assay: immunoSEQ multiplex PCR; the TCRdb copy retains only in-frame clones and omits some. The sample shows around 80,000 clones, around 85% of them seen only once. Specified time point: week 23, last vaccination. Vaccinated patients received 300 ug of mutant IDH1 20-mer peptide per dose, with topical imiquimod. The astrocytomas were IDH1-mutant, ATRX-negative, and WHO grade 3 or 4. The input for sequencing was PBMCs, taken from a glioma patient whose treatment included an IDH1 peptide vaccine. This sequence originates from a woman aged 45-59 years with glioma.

CDR3 coding DNA: TGTGCCAGTAGTATAGGCAGGGAAGATACGCAGTATTTT. Amino acids: CASSIGREDTQYF. The chain carries TRBV19 and TRBJ2-3; maybe TRBD1 (5 bases). This CDR3 has 13 amino acids. The V end lost 1 base, the J end lost 5 bases, and 7 bases lay between the germline ends. Germline V CDR1 and CDR2: LNHDA, SQIVND (reference sequence). Complete variable domain (other parts from reference TRBV19 and TRBJ2-3): DGGITQSPKYLFRKEGQNVTLSCEQNLNHDAMYWYRQDPGQGLRLIYYSQIVNDFQKGDIAEGYSVSREKKESFPLTVTSAQKNPTAFYLCASSIGREDTQYFGPGTRLTVL.